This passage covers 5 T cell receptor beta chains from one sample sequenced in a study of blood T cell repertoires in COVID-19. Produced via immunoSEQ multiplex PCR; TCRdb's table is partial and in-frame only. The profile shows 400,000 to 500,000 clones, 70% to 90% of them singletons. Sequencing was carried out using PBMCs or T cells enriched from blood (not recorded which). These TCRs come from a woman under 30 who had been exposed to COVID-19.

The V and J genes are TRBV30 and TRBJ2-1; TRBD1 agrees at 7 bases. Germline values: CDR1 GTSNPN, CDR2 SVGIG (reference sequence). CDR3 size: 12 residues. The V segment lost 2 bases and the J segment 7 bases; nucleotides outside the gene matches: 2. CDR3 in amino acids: CAWSIRGNEQFF. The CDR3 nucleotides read TGTGCCTGGAGTATCAGGGGGAATGAGCAGTTCTTC.

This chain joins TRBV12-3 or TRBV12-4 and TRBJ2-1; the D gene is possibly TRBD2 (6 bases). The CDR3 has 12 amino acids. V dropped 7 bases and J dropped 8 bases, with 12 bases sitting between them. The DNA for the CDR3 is TGTGCCAGCACCTCGGACTATCATGAGCAGTTCTTC. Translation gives CASTSDYHEQFF.

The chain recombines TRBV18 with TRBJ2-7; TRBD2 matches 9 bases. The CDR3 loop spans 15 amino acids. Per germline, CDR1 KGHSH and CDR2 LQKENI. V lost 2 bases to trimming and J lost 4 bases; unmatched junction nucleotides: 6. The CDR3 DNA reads TGTGCCAGCTCACCAGAGATAGCGGGAGTGTACGAGCAGTACTTC. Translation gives CASSPEIAGVYEQYF.

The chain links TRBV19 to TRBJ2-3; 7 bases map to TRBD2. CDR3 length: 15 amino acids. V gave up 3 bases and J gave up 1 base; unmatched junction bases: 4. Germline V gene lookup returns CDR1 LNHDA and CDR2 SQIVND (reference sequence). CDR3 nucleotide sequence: TGTGCCAGTAGTATCGCGGCGGGGGGCACAGATACGCAGTATTTT. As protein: CASSIAAGGTDTQYF.

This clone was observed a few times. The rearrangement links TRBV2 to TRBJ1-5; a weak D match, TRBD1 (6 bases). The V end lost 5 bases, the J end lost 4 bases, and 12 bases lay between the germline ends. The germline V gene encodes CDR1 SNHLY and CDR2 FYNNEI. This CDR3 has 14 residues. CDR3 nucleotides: TGTGCCAGCAGTCAGGACAGTCAGAATCAGCCCCAGCATTTT. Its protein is CASSQDSQNQPQHF.